The rows below give T cell receptor beta chains drawn from one sample of a study of blood T cell repertoires in COVID-19. Method: immunoSEQ multiplex PCR; TCRdb's copy keeps in-frame clones and lacks some. The data show roughly 220,000 clones, with about 88% seen just once and 2.6% held by the top ten. Sequencing used PBMCs or T cells enriched from blood (not recorded which). The receptors stem from a woman in her twenties or thirties who had recovered from COVID-19. CDR3s leave out the opening cysteine and the closing phenylalanine or tryptophan. A D gene is named only where the DNA matches it firmly.

j_gene: TRBJ1-5
v_gene: TRBV29-1
d_gene: TRBD1
CDR3aa: SVERGRREGNQPQH

j_gene: TRBJ1-1
v_gene: TRBV3-1/TRBV3-2
d_gene: .
CDR3aa: ASSQGRGGANTEAF

j_gene: TRBJ2-1
v_gene: TRBV5-6
d_gene: .
CDR3aa: ASSLLQNEQF

j_gene: TRBJ2-7
v_gene: TRBV12-1
d_gene: .
CDR3aa: ASSSGLVSYEQY

j_gene: TRBJ1-1
v_gene: TRBV5-1
d_gene: .
CDR3aa: ASSLARTVTLNTEAF

j_gene: TRBJ1-3
v_gene: TRBV5-1
d_gene: TRBD1
CDR3aa: ASSLWTGGSPGNTIY

j_gene: TRBJ1-1
v_gene: TRBV13
d_gene: .
CDR3aa: ASSTGVGTEAF

j_gene: TRBJ1-4
v_gene: TRBV13
d_gene: .
CDR3aa: ASSKDSANEKLF

j_gene: TRBJ1-3
v_gene: TRBV4-1
d_gene: TRBD1
CDR3aa: ASSGTSLDRGSGNTIY

j_gene: TRBJ2-7
v_gene: TRBV9
d_gene: TRBD2
CDR3aa: ASSVGAGDYEQY

j_gene: TRBJ1-2
v_gene: TRBV7-9
d_gene: TRBD1
CDR3aa: ASSGTGAGGYT

j_gene: TRBJ1-2
v_gene: TRBV4-1
d_gene: .
CDR3aa: ASSQVAGNYGYT

j_gene: TRBJ1-5
v_gene: TRBV7-8
d_gene: .
CDR3aa: ASSLGRQDGQPQH

j_gene: TRBJ2-1
v_gene: TRBV19
d_gene: .
CDR3aa: AKTGAGQKIHEQF

j_gene: TRBJ2-3
v_gene: TRBV7-3
d_gene: TRBD2
CDR3aa: ASSLIAGATDTQY

j_gene: TRBJ2-7
v_gene: TRBV11-1
d_gene: .
CDR3aa: ASSPEGVNLYEQY

j_gene: TRBJ2-5
v_gene: TRBV2
d_gene: .
CDR3aa: ASRAGFEETQY

j_gene: TRBJ2-5
v_gene: TRBV2
d_gene: TRBD2
CDR3aa: ASRATGTSSLYQETQY

j_gene: TRBJ1-5
v_gene: TRBV6-5
d_gene: .
CDR3aa: ASSYSTSGQPQH

j_gene: TRBJ2-5
v_gene: TRBV11-2
d_gene: .
CDR3aa: ASSLTHTQETQY

j_gene: TRBJ2-7
v_gene: TRBV3-1/TRBV3-2
d_gene: .
CDR3aa: ASSQEIQYYEQY

j_gene: TRBJ2-3
v_gene: TRBV7-2
d_gene: TRBD2
CDR3aa: ASSVYSGGGTDTQY

j_gene: TRBJ1-2
v_gene: TRBV6-5
d_gene: .
CDR3aa: ASSRQKNYGYT

j_gene: TRBJ2-1
v_gene: TRBV2
d_gene: TRBD2
CDR3aa: ASRVAGGLGF

j_gene: TRBJ1-6
v_gene: TRBV5-6
d_gene: .
CDR3aa: ASSLLVGASPLH

j_gene: TRBJ1-2
v_gene: TRBV23-1
d_gene: .
CDR3aa: ASRGPPNYGYT

j_gene: TRBJ2-2
v_gene: TRBV7-8
d_gene: TRBD2
CDR3aa: ASSFSLPTSGGATGELF

j_gene: TRBJ2-1
v_gene: TRBV6-5
d_gene: TRBD2
CDR3aa: ASFGRGLKF

j_gene: TRBJ1-2
v_gene: TRBV9
d_gene: .
CDR3aa: ASSGRRRLENGYT

j_gene: TRBJ1-2
v_gene: TRBV6-2/TRBV6-3
d_gene: TRBD1
CDR3aa: ASSYSTDRVYGYT

j_gene: TRBJ1-2
v_gene: TRBV7-2
d_gene: .
CDR3aa: ASSLGGQFNYGYT

j_gene: TRBJ1-1
v_gene: TRBV3-1/TRBV3-2
d_gene: .
CDR3aa: ASSRGGRGAF

j_gene: TRBJ1-6
v_gene: TRBV5-5
d_gene: .
CDR3aa: ASSLVPDNSPLH

j_gene: TRBJ1-3
v_gene: TRBV3-1/TRBV3-2
d_gene: .
CDR3aa: ASSSWDTVYSGNTIY

j_gene: TRBJ2-7
v_gene: TRBV10-1
d_gene: .
CDR3aa: ASKPQGPSSYEQY

j_gene: TRBJ1-4
v_gene: TRBV11-2
d_gene: .
CDR3aa: ASSLSRAIRNEKLF

j_gene: TRBJ2-3
v_gene: TRBV7-3
d_gene: .
CDR3aa: ASSLYSTDTQY

j_gene: TRBJ1-4
v_gene: TRBV6-2/TRBV6-3
d_gene: .
CDR3aa: ASSYAGTTNEKLF

j_gene: TRBJ1-2
v_gene: TRBV19
d_gene: .
CDR3aa: ASSMDMIYGYT

j_gene: TRBJ2-1
v_gene: TRBV4-2
d_gene: TRBD2
CDR3aa: ASSQGPSGGDNEQF

j_gene: TRBJ2-7
v_gene: TRBV7-8
d_gene: .
CDR3aa: ASSPSEEQY

j_gene: TRBJ1-1
v_gene: TRBV18
d_gene: .
CDR3aa: ASSPGSPEAF

j_gene: TRBJ2-1
v_gene: TRBV7-2
d_gene: TRBD2
CDR3aa: ASSLVLTSGGEQF

j_gene: TRBJ1-1
v_gene: TRBV6-2/TRBV6-3
d_gene: .
CDR3aa: ASSYGYTEAF

j_gene: TRBJ2-7
v_gene: TRBV7-2
d_gene: TRBD2
CDR3aa: ASSLRLAGAYEQY

j_gene: TRBJ2-1
v_gene: TRBV6-2/TRBV6-3
d_gene: TRBD2
CDR3aa: ASSPRGAGVYNEQF

j_gene: TRBJ2-2
v_gene: TRBV6-2/TRBV6-3
d_gene: TRBD1
CDR3aa: ASSNGGQGPGELF

j_gene: TRBJ2-7
v_gene: TRBV6-1
d_gene: TRBD1
CDR3aa: ASSEKSETGLYEQY

j_gene: TRBJ2-7
v_gene: TRBV6-5
d_gene: TRBD1
CDR3aa: ASNPRSDRVNEQY

j_gene: TRBJ1-4
v_gene: TRBV27
d_gene: .
CDR3aa: ASMQARVPNEKLF

j_gene: TRBJ2-1
v_gene: TRBV14
d_gene: .
CDR3aa: ASSQAAGAYLDEQF

j_gene: TRBJ2-2
v_gene: TRBV24-1
d_gene: .
CDR3aa: ATSLGALGTGELF

j_gene: TRBJ1-2
v_gene: TRBV10-3
d_gene: .
CDR3aa: AIAYTPNYGYT

j_gene: TRBJ2-5
v_gene: TRBV4-1
d_gene: .
CDR3aa: ASSQGVGRGGTQY

j_gene: TRBJ2-5
v_gene: TRBV7-2
d_gene: TRBD1
CDR3aa: ASSLGTAIKGETQY